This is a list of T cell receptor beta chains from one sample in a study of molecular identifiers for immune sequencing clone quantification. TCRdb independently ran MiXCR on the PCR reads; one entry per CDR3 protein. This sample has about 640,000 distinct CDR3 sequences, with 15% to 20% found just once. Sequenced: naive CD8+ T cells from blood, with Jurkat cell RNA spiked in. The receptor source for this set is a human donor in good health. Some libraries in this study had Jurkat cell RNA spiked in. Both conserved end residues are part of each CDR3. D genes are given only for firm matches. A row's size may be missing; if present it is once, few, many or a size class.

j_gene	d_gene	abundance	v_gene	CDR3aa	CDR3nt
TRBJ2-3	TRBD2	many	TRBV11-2	CASSLDRSSGLFGTQYF	TGTGCCAGCAGCTTAGATCGGTCTAGCGGTTTGTTTGGTACGCAGTATTTT
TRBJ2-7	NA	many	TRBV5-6	CASSLGGPVEQYF	TGTGCCAGCAGCTTGGGGGGGCCTGTGGAGCAGTACTTC
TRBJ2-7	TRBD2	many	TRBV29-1	CSVYGGDSYEQYF	TGCAGCGTTTACGGGGGGGATTCCTACGAGCAGTACTTC
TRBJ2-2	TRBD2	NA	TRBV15	CATSRGGRDTGELFF	TGTGCCACCAGCAGAGGCGGGAGAGACACCGGGGAGCTGTTTTTT
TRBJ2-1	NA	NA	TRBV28	CACSFEDEQFF	TGTGCCTGCAGTTTCGAGGATGAGCAGTTCTTC
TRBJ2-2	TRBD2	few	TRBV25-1	CASSESREVDGELFF	TGTGCCAGCAGTGAAAGCCGGGAGGTCGACGGGGAGCTGTTTTTT
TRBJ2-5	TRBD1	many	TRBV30	CAWSHDRGLETQYF	TGTGCCTGGAGTCATGACAGGGGGTTAGAGACCCAGTACTTC
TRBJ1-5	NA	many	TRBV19	CASSIGPFGNQPQHF	TGTGCCAGTAGTATTGGCCCTTTTGGCAATCAGCCCCAGCATTTT
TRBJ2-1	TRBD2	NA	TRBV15	CATRGLADSSYNEQFF	TGTGCCACCAGGGGACTAGCGGATAGCTCCTACAATGAGCAGTTCTTC
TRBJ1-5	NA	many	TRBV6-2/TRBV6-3	CASTPGGFQPQHF	TGTGCCAGCACCCCCGGAGGGTTTCAGCCCCAGCATTTT
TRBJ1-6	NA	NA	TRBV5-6	CASSLFEETFYNSPLHF	TGTGCCAGCAGCTTGTTTGAAGAAACATTTTATAATTCACCCCTCCACTTT
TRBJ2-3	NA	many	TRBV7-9	CASSLQGDTQYF	TGTGCCAGCAGCTTGCAGGGGGATACGCAGTATTTT
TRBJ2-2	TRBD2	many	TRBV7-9	CASSFWAGGTTGELFF	TGTGCCAGCAGCTTCTGGGCGGGGGGAACCACCGGGGAGCTGTTTTTT
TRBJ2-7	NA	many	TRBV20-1	CSARQIYEQYF	TGCAGTGCAAGACAGATCTACGAGCAGTACTTC
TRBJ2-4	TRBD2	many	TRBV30	CAWDTSGRTDIQYF	TGTGCCTGGGACACTAGCGGGAGGACGGACATTCAGTACTTC
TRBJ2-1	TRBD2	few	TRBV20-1	CSARAVGGGAREQFF	TGCAGTGCTAGGGCCGTTGGCGGGGGGGCCAGGGAGCAGTTCTTC
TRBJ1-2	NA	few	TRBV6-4	CASSAQDSGLPYYGYTF	TGTGCCAGCAGTGCACAAGATTCAGGACTTCCTTACTATGGCTACACCTTC
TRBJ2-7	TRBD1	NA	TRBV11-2	CASSLDRGYAYEQYF	TGTGCCAGCAGCTTGGACAGGGGGTACGCCTACGAGCAGTACTTC
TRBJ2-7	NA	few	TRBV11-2	CASRPGVSYEQYF	TGTGCCAGCAGGCCCGGGGTTTCCTACGAGCAGTACTTC